Described below is a single TCR beta chain sequence and its context. This clone has just one count. No antigen is known for it. The input lacks base qualities; no much larger clone sits a single base away. This sample was included in a study of Tregs in tolerant kidney transplant recipients (dated by TCRdb to between 2017 and 2020). The study in broad terms: Before combined kidney and bone marrow transplantation, this study identified donor-specific regulatory T cells using TCRbeta sequencing and then followed those same cells after transplant. Overall study results and their limits: For some patients the PCR primers changed over time, which made it impossible to compare the samples from those patients at the nucleotide level. The study was limited by small patient numbers, and the findings need validation in larger populations and under other immunosuppression protocols. Although technical replication error seemed to be minimal, the question of biological reproducibility was not addressed directly. In tolerant patients, the expansion of donor-specific Tregs was greater than global Treg expansion, suggesting that the expansion was antigen-driven rather than nonspecific. Expanding Tregs with activated donor B cells appeared to identify the most biologically relevant and donor-specific TCRbeta repertoire.

Taken from cysteine to phenylalanine, the CDR3 has 19 residues. The retained sequence is limited to the CDR3, 57 bases, with the frame set at the first base. According to the germline V gene, CDR1 reads MGHRA and CDR2 reads YSYEKL. The junction shows trimming of 1 base on V and 0 bases on J, and the gene matches do not reach 10 bases of it. Genomic DNA was extracted from sorted cells with the QIAGEN DNeasy Blood and Tissue Kit for TCRbeta CDR3 sequencing. High-throughput TCRbeta CDR3 sequencing was carried out commercially through immunoSEQ, with PCR amplification with bias correction and internal controls included. The paper's data handling went like this. Unique productive TCRbeta sequences were defined by CDR3 nucleotide sequence where primers matched, and otherwise by CDR3 amino acid sequence together with Vbeta and Jbeta genes. As a correction for sorting error, sequences shared between sorted populations at a frequency ratio of 2:1 or less were discarded, and the remaining shared sequences were assigned to the higher population. A sequence was defined as donor-reactive if the sequence was expanded at least 5-fold in CFSE-low cells compared with unstimulated cells and had a frequency of at least 0.01% in CFSE-low cells. Repertoire divergence was quantified by Jensen-Shannon divergence using the top 100 TCRbeta sequences ranked by frequency. For any sample with multiple sequencing runs, sorting error was corrected in each run separately before the runs were pooled. As stored in TCRdb, this immuneACCESS dataset retains in-frame rearrangements with V and J assigned. A fraction of the clones does not appear; measured against another copy, unresolved V genes explain less than half of the discrepancy, and the remainder lacks a known reason. Clonal size and the V and J genes are those of that table, whereas D and trimming came from the DNA. The sample table lists 84,000 or so clones, approximately 93% of them with a count of one. In total, the top ten clones hold about 1.5% of the sample.

Related donors were used in the transplants with nonmyeloablative bone marrow transplantation, and mixed chimerism was transient in the human trials. Thawed PBMCs were FACS-sorted into unstimulated Tregs (CD4+CD25+CD127-), CD4+ non-Tregs (CD4+CD25-), CD4 cells and CD8 cells. 4 combined kidney and bone marrow transplant recipients from the ITN036ST trial were included as patients, and samples were available only from these trial subjects. Healthy control blood was separated into PBMCs by Ficoll density gradient and cryopreserved, and patient PBMCs were collected both before and after transplant. This receptor was taken from a human patient who received a combined kidney and bone marrow transplant. After a transplant, not all T cells may be the patient's own; some may come from the graft donor. Sample: CD4+ T cells from blood (PBMCs), taken 12 months after the transplant. The chain is made from TRBV4-1 and TRBJ2-4; TRBD1 lines up with 9 middle nucleotides. The CDR3 is CASSQGRYAGQGAKNIQYF. The bases read TGCGCCAGCAGCCAAGGCCGATACGCGGGACAGGGAGCCAAAAACATTCAGTACTTC.